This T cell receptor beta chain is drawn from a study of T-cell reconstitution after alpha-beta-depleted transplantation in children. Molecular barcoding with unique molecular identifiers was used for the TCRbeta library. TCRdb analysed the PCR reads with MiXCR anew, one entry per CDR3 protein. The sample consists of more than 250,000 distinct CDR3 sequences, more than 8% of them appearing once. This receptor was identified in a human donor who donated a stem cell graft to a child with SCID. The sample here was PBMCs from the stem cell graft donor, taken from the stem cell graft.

DNA of the CDR3: TGTGCCAGCAGTGCCAAGTCGGGGTGGGGAATGGATACGCAGTATTTT. Protein product: CASSAKSGWGMDTQYF. The chain links TRBV6-1 to TRBJ2-3; the D gene is possibly TRBD2 (5 bases). The ends were cut back, 4 bases at V and 6 bases at J, with 20 bases in the middle. Germline lookup yields CDR1 MNHNS and CDR2 SASEGT. The CDR3 totals 16 residues.